These T cell receptor beta chains were read from a single sample in a study of T cells after yellow fever vaccination. TCRdb used MiXCR to reprocess the 5' RACE reads, holding one entry per CDR3 protein. Found here are 450,000 to 600,000 distinct CDR3 sequences, roughly 14% of them singletons; the top ten hold more than 12%. This sample comprised PBMCs, obtained on the day of the yellow fever booster vaccination. These receptors came from a man aged 25-45 years who received the YFV17D yellow fever vaccine. Each CDR3 is given with its conserved first and last residue. D genes are given only for firm matches.

j_call v_call d_call cdr3_aa
TRBJ2-1 TRBV10-3 TRBD2 CAISEPTGLGAGGSNEQFF
TRBJ2-3 TRBV7-2 . CASMVRRIDTQYF
TRBJ2-7 TRBV6-2/TRBV6-3 . CASSYVPGLVSTEQYF
TRBJ2-7 TRBV30 . CAWSPTLEPIF
TRBJ2-5 TRBV30 TRBD1 CAWRRGTGSLETQYF
TRBJ1-4 TRBV5-1 TRBD1 CASSFGPGQPQTQLFF
TRBJ2-5 TRBV29-1 . CSVVRETQYF
TRBJ1-4 TRBV20-1 . CSAARTGEKLFF
TRBJ2-1 TRBV7-2 TRBD2 CASSPQREDEQFF
TRBJ2-3 TRBV19 . CASSIGGMDTQYF
TRBJ2-7 TRBV19 . CASAPRGAGSYEQYF
TRBJ1-1 TRBV5-1 . CASSLIRAGVFNTEAFF
TRBJ2-7 TRBV20-1 . CSARASTYEQYF
TRBJ1-2 TRBV12-3/TRBV12-4 . CASSLGGTVRRGGYTF
TRBJ2-1 TRBV20-1 . CSAGGLVYNEQFF
TRBJ2-3 TRBV20-1 . CSARDSHTDTQYF
TRBJ2-1 TRBV24-1 . CATSDSGSNEQFF
TRBJ2-5 TRBV19 . CASSIGPSQETQYF
TRBJ2-7 TRBV6-6 TRBD1 CASSRTGSHEQYF
TRBJ2-3 TRBV7-8 TRBD2 CASSLRLAGEIGTQYF
TRBJ2-7 TRBV3-1 . CASSPGTPEQYF
TRBJ2-5 TRBV7-9 . CASSFGQWEETQYF
TRBJ1-1 TRBV12-3/TRBV12-4 . CASSLAGEAFF
TRBJ2-5 TRBV18 . CASSPGGKETQYF
TRBJ2-2 TRBV20-1 TRBD1 CSASPGQGFTGELFF
TRBJ2-4 TRBV5-1 TRBD1 CASSQTGRNIQYF
TRBJ2-1 TRBV5-6 . CASSLAGYLRDDEQFF
TRBJ2-3 TRBV20-1 . CSARDSRSGDTQYF
TRBJ2-7 TRBV5-1 TRBD2 CASSLGLAGEEGEQYF
TRBJ2-5 TRBV7-2 . CASTTRGSGGQETQYF
TRBJ1-4 TRBV7-9 . CASTLEATGRLFF
TRBJ2-1 TRBV4-3 TRBD2 CASSQNLAGVTGEQFF
TRBJ1-1 TRBV15 . CATSRGPTENTEAFF
TRBJ1-2 TRBV7-2 . CASSLERRNGGYTF
TRBJ2-1 TRBV7-9 . CASMRSSYNEQFF
TRBJ2-3 TRBV6-1 . CAASPGRSTDTQYF
TRBJ2-3 TRBV20-1 . CSAADSTDTQYF
TRBJ2-3 TRBV7-3 TRBD2 CASSGLAGGTDTQYF
TRBJ2-1 TRBV6-2/TRBV6-3 . CASRLIGYEQFF
TRBJ2-1 TRBV12-3/TRBV12-4 . CASSPPGVGNEQFF
TRBJ2-7 TRBV4-3 . CASSQIGTSKQYF
TRBJ2-1 TRBV4-3 TRBD2 CASSQDPAGVLSEQFF
TRBJ2-3 TRBV11-2 TRBD2 CASSFRTSGRRLRTDTQYF
TRBJ2-2 TRBV2 TRBD2 CASSDGAGEGTGELFF
TRBJ1-1 TRBV7-2 TRBD1 CASSLGGTDLGAFF